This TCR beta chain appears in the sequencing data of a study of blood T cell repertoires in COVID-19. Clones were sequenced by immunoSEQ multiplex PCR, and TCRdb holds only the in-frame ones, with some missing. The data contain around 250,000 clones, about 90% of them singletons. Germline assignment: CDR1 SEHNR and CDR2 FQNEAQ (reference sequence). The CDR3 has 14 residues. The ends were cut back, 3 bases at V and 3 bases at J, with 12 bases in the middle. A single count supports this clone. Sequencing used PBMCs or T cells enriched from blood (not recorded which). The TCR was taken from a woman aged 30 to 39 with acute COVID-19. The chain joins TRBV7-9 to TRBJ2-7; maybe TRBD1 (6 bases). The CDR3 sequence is CASSFKQGFYEQYF. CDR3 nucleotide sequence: TGTGCCAGCAGCTTCAAACAGGGATTCTACGAGCAGTACTTC.